The 32 T cell receptor beta chains in this list originate from one sample, sequenced in a study of siplizumab effects on memory and regulatory T cells. Data came from immunoSEQ multiplex PCR; TCRdb stores just in-frame clones and leaves some out. The data contain 90,000 to 130,000 clones, 92% of them singletons. What was sequenced was CD4+ T cells sorted from blood. Every receptor here comes from a human donor in good health.

Here the CDR3 DNA reads TGTGCCATCAGTGCAATAGGGGTGGCCGGGGAGCTGTTTTTT. Translation gives CAISAIGVAGELFF. The V call is TRBV10-3, the J call TRBJ2-2; D is perhaps TRBD1 (5 bases). V was clipped by 4 bases and J by 6 bases, with 12 bases between them. The CDR3 runs 14 residues. Germline-derived CDR1 and CDR2 are ENHRY and SYGVKD.

The table lists this clone with a count of one. V is TRBV29-1 and J is TRBJ1-2; D remains ambiguous. Germline V gene sequence: CDR1 SQVTM, CDR2 ANQGSEA. Trimming removed 2 bases at V and 8 bases at J, with 21 bases between. The length of the CDR3 is 15 residues. For the CDR3, the DNA is TGCAGCGTTGAAACCGACCGCCTAACCTCGGGAGGCTACACCTTC. It specifies CSVETDRLTSGGYTF.

The chain combines TRBV9 with TRBJ1-5; TRBD1 is a possible D gene (5 bases). Per germline, CDR1 SGDLS and CDR2 YYNGEE. Trimming stripped 0 bases from V and 2 bases from J, with 6 bases between. The CDR3 extends over 14 amino acids. CDR3 amino acids: CASSVEGGNQPQHF. The CDR3, as DNA: TGTGCCAGCAGCGTAGAAGGGGGCAATCAGCCCCAGCATTTT.

The chain has TRBV25-1 and TRBJ1-6; possibly TRBD1 for D (5 bases). This CDR3 has 15 residues. Germline loops: CDR1 MGHDK, CDR2 SYGVNS. V was trimmed by 6 bases and J by 5 bases, leaving 14 bases between them. CDR3 sequence reads: CASSGYRGDNSPLHF. The CDR3 DNA sequence: TGTGCCAGCAGCGGGTATCGGGGGGATAATTCACCCCTCCACTTT.

This chain joins TRBV18 and TRBJ2-3; TRBD1 aligns across 11 bases. Germline V CDR1 and CDR2: KGHSH, LQKENI. V was clipped by 3 bases and J by 5 bases; unmatched bases: 7. This CDR3 is 16 amino acids long. In DNA form, the CDR3 reads TGTGCCAGCTCACCGGGCCGGGACAGGGGGATAGATACGCAGTATTTT. Translating gives CASSPGRDRGIDTQYF.

The gene calls are TRBV5-1 and TRBJ1-1; maybe TRBD1 (5 bases). Trimming shortened V by 0 bases and J by 0 bases, and 9 bases separated the two germline ends. There are 15 residues in the CDR3. CDR1 is SGHRS and CDR2 is YFSETQ in the germline V gene. The CDR3 spells CASSLEGRMNTEAFF. The DNA of the CDR3 is TGCGCCAGCAGCTTGGAGGGGAGGATGAACACTGAAGCTTTCTTT.

This clone was picked up one time. The rearrangement joins TRBV5-4 to TRBJ2-1; TRBD1 is a possible D gene (6 bases). This CDR3 has 14 amino acids. Germline V lookup: CDR1 SGHNT, CDR2 YYREEE (reference sequence). The ends were cut back, 0 bases at V and 10 bases at J, with 14 bases in the middle. The CDR3 protein is CASSLEGVHREQFF. The CDR3 DNA follows: TGTGCCAGCAGCTTGGAGGGGGTTCATCGGGAGCAGTTCTTC.

The genes are TRBV9 and TRBJ1-2; 8 bases match TRBD1. After removal of 4 bases from V and 5 bases from J, the junction contained 10 bases not matched to a gene. This CDR3 has 15 residues. Looked up from germline, CDR1 is SGDLS and CDR2 is YYNGEE. CDR3 DNA: TGTGCCAGCAGCTCCCGGACAGGGACCTTATATGGCTACACCTTC. As protein: CASSSRTGTLYGYTF.

This chain links TRBV5-4 with TRBJ2-5; a possible D gene is TRBD2 (6 bases). The CDR3 length is 13 residues. Germline CDR1 is SGHNT and CDR2 is YYREEE (reference sequence). Trimming left V 5 bases short and J 3 bases short, with 11 bases between. The CDR3 region has the DNA TGTGCCAGCAGTCGGAGGGTGGAAGAGACCCAGTACTTC. Its translation: CASSRRVEETQYF.

The rearrangement joins TRBV6-5 to TRBJ2-5, with 8 bases aligning to TRBD2. V was pared by 6 bases and J by 1 base, with 7 bases of the junction left unmatched. In germline, CDR1 is MNHEY, CDR2 SVGAGI. The CDR3 is made up of 15 amino acids. CDR3 nucleotides: TGTGCCAGCAGGATCTCACTAGCGGTCCAAGAGACCCAGTACTTC. It specifies CASRISLAVQETQYF.

The gene calls are TRBV5-1 and TRBJ1-2; 7 bases are shared with TRBD1. The germline gives CDR1 SGHRS, CDR2 YFSETQ. V shed 0 bases and J 4 bases; nucleotides not matched to a gene: 6. CDR3 length equals 15 residues. CDR3: CASSLGGDSPYGYTF. In DNA, the CDR3 is TGCGCCAGCAGCTTGGGGGGGGACAGCCCCTATGGCTACACCTTC.

On this clone: An end of the junction does not agree with germline; a read error may underlie this. The chain carries TRBV7-7 and TRBJ1-1; TRBD1 might be the D (6 bases). In germline, CDR1 is SSHAT, CDR2 FNYEAQ (reference sequence). The length of the CDR3 is 13 residues. CDR3 DNA sequence: TGTGCTAGCAGCCTGGGACAGAACACTGAAGCTTTCTTT. Encoded protein: CASSLGQNTEAFF.

The chain combines TRBV27 with TRBJ2-2; 8 positions match TRBD1. V dropped 5 bases and J dropped 6; count of bases not matched to a gene: 8. This CDR3 is built from 15 residues. Germline CDR1 MNHEY, CDR2 SMNVEV (reference sequence). The CDR3 nucleotides read TGTGCCAGCAGTCGGACAGGGATATTGTCCGGGGAGCTGTTTTTT. It codes for CASSRTGILSGELFF.

V gene TRBV12-2 combines with J gene TRBJ1-5; the table gives TRBD1 as D, unverified against the DNA. TRBV12-2 is classified as a pseudogene. This CDR3 is built from 15 residues. The CDR3 DNA follows: TGTGCAAGTCGCAGGGGACAGGGAAGCAATCAGCCCCAGCATTTT. Protein sequence: CASRRGQGSNQPQHF.

The chain combines TRBV6-5 with TRBJ2-3; either TRBD1 or TRBD2 may supply D (6 bases each). V was cut by 5 bases and J by 5 bases, with 14 bases left in between. Per germline, CDR1 MNHEY and CDR2 SVGAGI. This CDR3 has 14 residues. DNA for the CDR3: TGTGCCAGCAGTCGAGGGGGGAAGGGAGATACGCAGTATTTT. It yields the protein CASSRGGKGDTQYF.

A word on this clone: Sequence at one end of the junction differs from germline and may be a read error. The genes are TRBV10-3 and TRBJ1-5, with D perhaps TRBD1 (5 bases). The CDR3 has 15 residues. Germline CDR1 is ENHRY and CDR2 is SYGVKD. In DNA form, the CDR3 reads TGTGCCATCAGTGAGTCTGCGGCAGGGAATCTGCCCCAGCATTTT. Protein product: CAISESAAGNLPQHF.

The chain carries TRBV11-3 and TRBJ2-1; D might be TRBD2 (5 bases). The CDR3 totals 13 residues. CDR1 and CDR2 (germline): SGHNT, YENEEA. The V gene lost 5 bases and the J gene lost 7 bases, with 12 bases spanning the gap. The CDR3 region has the DNA TGTGCCAGCAGCCCCGGACCGGGGAATGAGCAGTTCTTC. It encodes CASSPGPGNEQFF. Full variable domain (rest looked up from reference TRBV11-3 and TRBJ2-1): EAGVVQSPRYKIIEKKQPVAFWCNPISGHNTLYWYLQNLGQGPELLIRYENEEAVDDSQLPKDRFSAERLKGVDSTLKIQPAELGDSAVYLCASSPGPGNEQFFGPGTRLTVL.

The chain combines TRBV6-6 with TRBJ1-4; the D gene is possibly TRBD1 (5 bases). Germline values: CDR1 MNHNY, CDR2 SVGAGI (reference sequence). Trimming stripped 6 bases from V and 5 bases from J, with 13 bases between. This CDR3 comprises 14 residues. This CDR3 reads CASRVYRTNEKLFF. For the CDR3, the DNA is TGTGCCAGCAGAGTATACAGGACAAATGAAAAACTGTTTTTT.

The chain recombines TRBV19 with TRBJ2-3; D ambiguous. The CDR3 totals 14 residues. In germline, CDR1 is LNHDA, CDR2 SQIVND (reference sequence). Trimming removed 5 bases from V and 0 bases from J, with 9 bases in between. CDR3 DNA sequence: TGTGCCAGTAGTCTGACCCCGAGCACAGATACGCAGTATTTT. Its translation: CASSLTPSTDTQYF.

The chain links TRBV6-5 to TRBJ1-4, with D tentatively TRBD1 (5 bases). Trimming took 5 bases from V and 6 from J, leaving 16 bases between them. Germline CDR1 MNHEY, CDR2 SVGAGI. CDR3 size: 15 residues. The CDR3, as DNA: TGTGCCAGCAGTAAGGACACAAGCGTGGATGAAAAACTGTTTTTT. It is translated as CASSKDTSVDEKLFF.

This chain connects TRBV2 to TRBJ2-5, with D possibly being TRBD2 (5 bases). This CDR3 contains 13 residues. V shed 4 bases and J shed 2 bases, with 8 bases lying between them. Germline V lookup: CDR1 SNHLY, CDR2 FYNNEI. The DNA for the CDR3 is TGTGCCAGCAGTGGGCCGGGGCAAGAGACCCAGTACTTC. It encodes CASSGPGQETQYF.

The sample holds a few counts of this clone. The chain is built from TRBV30 and TRBJ1-1, with D uncertain. CDR3 size: 13 residues. The germline V and J ends were trimmed by 1 base and 4 bases, with 10 bases remaining between them. Germline assignment: CDR1 GTSNPN and CDR2 SVGIG (reference sequence). CDR3 loop: CAWSGGLGTEAFF. CDR3 nucleotides: TGTGCCTGGAGTGGGGGTCTAGGCACTGAAGCTTTCTTT.

V and J are TRBV2 and TRBJ2-1; D remains unclear. The CDR3 has 12 residues. Germline V CDR1 and CDR2: SNHLY, FYNNEI. Trimming removed 7 bases from V and 4 bases from J, with 8 bases in between. CDR3 region: CASTAVYNEQFF. In DNA form, the CDR3 reads TGTGCCAGCACCGCAGTGTACAATGAGCAGTTCTTC.

J is TRBJ2-2 and V is TRBV5-4, with 9 nucleotides matching TRBD2. Per germline, CDR1 SGHNT and CDR2 YYREEE (reference sequence). This CDR3 has 16 residues. Trimming took 2 bases from V and 7 from J; bases not matched to a gene: 9. CDR3 DNA sequence: TGTGCCAGCAGCTTTAAAGGCGGGGGGGCCAGCGGGGAGCTGTTTTTT. This translates into CASSFKGGGASGELFF.

The V call is TRBV7-6, the J call TRBJ2-5; D gene unclear. The assigned J gene may be wrong: the sequence end matches TRBJ2-7 better. The germline V gene has CDR1 SGHVS and CDR2 FNYEAQ. This CDR3 comprises 14 residues. The CDR3 loop reads CASSPDSKAYEQYF. CDR3 nucleotides: TGTGCCAGCAGCCCCGACTCGAAAGCCTACGAGCAGTACTTC.

The gene calls are TRBV9 and TRBJ1-2; 7 bases match TRBD1. The germline gives CDR1 SGDLS, CDR2 YYNGEE. With 1 base clipped from V and 2 bases from J, the junction kept 5 bases outside the gene matches. The CDR3 is 15 amino acids. The CDR3 loop is CASSVTTGLNYGYTF. CDR3 in DNA: TGTGCCAGCAGCGTAACGACAGGGCTGAACTATGGCTACACCTTC.

The V gene is TRBV5-1, the J gene TRBJ2-2; D call uncertain. The CDR3 has 14 residues. Deletions cut 5 bases from V and 1 base from J, with 9 bases between. Germline V gives CDR1 SGHRS, CDR2 YFSETQ. Here the CDR3 reads CASRWVGNTGELFF. Written as DNA, the CDR3 is TGCGCCAGCAGATGGGTGGGGAACACCGGGGAGCTGTTTTTT. Looking up the rest from reference TRBV5-1 and TRBJ2-2 gives the full variable domain: KAGVTQTPRYLIKTRGQQVTLSCSPISGHRSVSWYQQTPGQGLQFLFEYFSETQRNKGNFPGRFSGRQFSNSRSEMNVSTLELGDSALYLCASRWVGNTGELFFGEGSRLTVL.

The chain carries TRBV29-1 and TRBJ2-3, with 9 nucleotides matching TRBD2. Germline V lookup: CDR1 SQVTM, CDR2 ANQGSEA. V gave up 7 bases and J gave up 2 bases; unmatched junction bases: 7. This CDR3 contains 14 residues. The CDR3 coding sequence is TGCAGCGAAACGAGCGGGGGGAACACAGATACGCAGTATTTT. Its protein is CSETSGGNTDTQYF.

The V and J genes are TRBV7-9 and TRBJ1-2; D is undetermined. This CDR3 comprises 14 residues. The germline V and J ends were trimmed by 3 bases and 6 bases, with 14 bases remaining between them. In germline, CDR1 is SEHNR, CDR2 FQNEAQ (reference sequence). Here the CDR3 DNA reads TGTGCCAGCAGCTTGGGATTGGGTTCCCATGGCTACACCTTC. Residues: CASSLGLGSHGYTF.

The chain couples TRBV6-6 to TRBJ1-3; the D gene is possibly TRBD1 (5 bases). Germline V lookup: CDR1 MNHNY, CDR2 SVGAGI (reference sequence). Trimming stripped 0 bases from V and 8 bases from J, with 11 bases between. This CDR3 spans 14 amino acids. CDR3 in DNA: TGTGCCAGCAGTTACTCGCTCCAGGGAGACACCATATATTTT. It codes for CASSYSLQGDTIYF.

V usage is TRBV29-1 and J usage is TRBJ1-2; D gene uncertain. Trimming removed 0 bases at V and 13 bases at J, with 12 bases between. Germline V CDR1 and CDR2: SQVTM, ANQGSEA. The CDR3 runs to 11 residues. The CDR3 DNA follows: TGCAGCGTTGAAGAGGGCTTCCTCGGCACCTTC. Amino acid sequence: CSVEEGFLGTF. Full variable domain (outside the CDR3, taken from reference TRBV29-1 and TRBJ1-2): SAVISQKPSRDICQRGTSLTIQCQVDSQVTMMFWYRQQPGQSLTLIATANQGSEATYESGFVIDKFPISRPNLTFSTLTVSNMSPEDSSIYLCSVEEGFLGTFGSGTRLTVV.

Concerning this clone itself: In the same sample, other DNA sequences code for this CDR3. CDR3 in amino acids: CASSLEQYNSPLHF. CDR3 nucleotides: TGTGCCAGCAGCTTAGAACAATATAATTCACCCCTCCACTTT. J is TRBJ1-6 and V is TRBV7-9, with D unresolved. In germline, CDR1 is SEHNR, CDR2 FQNEAQ (reference sequence). With 1 base removed from V and 4 bases from J, the gap between germline ends came to 5 bases. The CDR3 spans 14 residues. The full variable domain, its missing parts supplied by reference TRBV7-9 and TRBJ1-6, is DTGVSQNPRHKITKRGQNVTFRCDPISEHNRLYWYRQTLGQGPEFLTYFQNEAQLEKSRLLSDRFSAERPKGSFSTLEIQRTEQGDSAMYLCASSLEQYNSPLHFGNGTRLTVT.